The 2 T cell receptor beta chains listed next were all sequenced from one sample in a study of read filtering for tumor transcriptome and immune sequencing. The library was built from roughly 400 ng RNA with molecular barcoded adaptors for alpha/delta and beta/gamma chains. MiXCR was run by TCRdb on the reads, yielding one entry per CDR3 protein. The sample includes tens of thousands of distinct CDR3 sequences, roughly 19% of them seen just once. The sequenced sample was a population of CD138-negative cells sorted from bone marrow. The receptor source for this set is a donor older than 35 with multiple myeloma.

In its sample, this clonotype was seen many times. The V gene is TRBV20-1, the J gene TRBJ2-3; no definite D call. The germline V gene encodes CDR1 DFQATT and CDR2 SNEGSKA (reference sequence). The CDR3 is made up of 13 amino acids. V was pared by 7 bases and J by 1 base, with 12 bases between. CDR3 amino acids: CSVPGSGTDTQYF. The CDR3 DNA sequence: TGCAGTGTACCCGGATCGGGCACAGATACGCAGTATTTT.

This clonotype occurred many times. The rearrangement joins TRBV7-3 to TRBJ2-7, with 11 nucleotides matching TRBD1. Germline assignment: CDR1 SGHTA and CDR2 FQGTGA. V lost 2 bases, J lost 3 bases, and 3 bases stayed unmatched. The CDR3 consists of 15 residues. In DNA, the CDR3 is TGTGCCAGCAGCTTAGGAGGGACAGGGGGCTACGAGCAGTACTTC. It codes for CASSLGGTGGYEQYF.